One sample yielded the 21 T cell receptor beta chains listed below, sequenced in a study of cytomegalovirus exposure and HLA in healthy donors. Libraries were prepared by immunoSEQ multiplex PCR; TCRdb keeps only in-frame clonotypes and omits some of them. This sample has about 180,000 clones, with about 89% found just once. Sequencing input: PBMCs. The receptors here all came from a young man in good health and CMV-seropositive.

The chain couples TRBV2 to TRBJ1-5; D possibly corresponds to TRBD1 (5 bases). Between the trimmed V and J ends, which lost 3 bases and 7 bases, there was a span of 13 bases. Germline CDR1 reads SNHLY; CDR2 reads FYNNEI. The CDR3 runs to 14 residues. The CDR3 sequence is CASSESAGRQPQHF. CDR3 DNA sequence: TGTGCCAGCAGTGAGTCGGCAGGGAGGCAGCCCCAGCATTTT.

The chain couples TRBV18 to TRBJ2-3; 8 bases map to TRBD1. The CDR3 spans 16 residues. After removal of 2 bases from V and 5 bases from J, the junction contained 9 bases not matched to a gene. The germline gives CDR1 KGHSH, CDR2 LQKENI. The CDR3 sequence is CASSPRGRGRGDTQYF. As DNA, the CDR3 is TGTGCCAGCTCACCAAGGGGCAGGGGGCGAGGAGATACGCAGTATTTT.

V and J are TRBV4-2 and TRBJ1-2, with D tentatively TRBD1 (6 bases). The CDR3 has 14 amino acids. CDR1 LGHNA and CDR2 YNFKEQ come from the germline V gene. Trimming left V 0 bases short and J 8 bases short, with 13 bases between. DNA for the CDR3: TGTGCCAGCAGCCAAGACAACAGGGTTGGCGGCTACACCTTC. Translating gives CASSQDNRVGGYTF.

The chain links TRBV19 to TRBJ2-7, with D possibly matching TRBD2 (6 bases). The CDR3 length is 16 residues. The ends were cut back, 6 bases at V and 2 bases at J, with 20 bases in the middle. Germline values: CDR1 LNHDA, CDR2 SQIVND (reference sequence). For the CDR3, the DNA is TGTGCCAGTAGCACCAACCGCGGGACTGAGCCCTACGAGCAGTACTTC. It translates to CASSTNRGTEPYEQYF.

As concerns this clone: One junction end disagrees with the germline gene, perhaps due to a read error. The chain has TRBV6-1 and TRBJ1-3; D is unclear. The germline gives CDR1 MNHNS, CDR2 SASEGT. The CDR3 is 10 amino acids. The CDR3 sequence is CASSERVPNF. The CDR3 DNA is TGTGCCAGCAGTGAACGGGTCCCCAATTTT.

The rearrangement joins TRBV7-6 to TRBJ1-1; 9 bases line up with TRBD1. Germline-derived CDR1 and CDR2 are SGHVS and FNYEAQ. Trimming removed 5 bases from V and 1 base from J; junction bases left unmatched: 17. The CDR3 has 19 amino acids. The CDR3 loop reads CASSTRLRGPGQGNTEAFF. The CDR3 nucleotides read TGTGCCAGCAGCACCAGATTACGCGGACCGGGACAGGGGAACACTGAAGCTTTCTTT.

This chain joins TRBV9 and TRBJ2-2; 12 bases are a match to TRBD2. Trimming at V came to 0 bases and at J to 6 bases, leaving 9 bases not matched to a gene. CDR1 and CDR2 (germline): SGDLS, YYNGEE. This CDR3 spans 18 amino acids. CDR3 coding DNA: TGTGCCAGCAGCGTAGGACTAGCGGGAGCTAGTATGGCCGGGGAGCTGTTTTTT. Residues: CASSVGLAGASMAGELFF. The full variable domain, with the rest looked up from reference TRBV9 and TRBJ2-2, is DSGVTQTPKHLITATGQRVTLRCSPRSGDLSVYWYQQSLDQGLQFLIQYYNGEERAKGNILERFSAQQFPDLHSELNLSSLELGDSALYFCASSVGLAGASMAGELFFGEGSRLTVL.

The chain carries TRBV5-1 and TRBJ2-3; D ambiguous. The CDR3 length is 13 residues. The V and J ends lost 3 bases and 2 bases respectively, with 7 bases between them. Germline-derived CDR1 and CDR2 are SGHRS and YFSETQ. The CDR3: CASSSYLTDTQYF. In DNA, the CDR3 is TGCGCCAGCAGCTCCTACCTCACAGATACGCAGTATTTT.

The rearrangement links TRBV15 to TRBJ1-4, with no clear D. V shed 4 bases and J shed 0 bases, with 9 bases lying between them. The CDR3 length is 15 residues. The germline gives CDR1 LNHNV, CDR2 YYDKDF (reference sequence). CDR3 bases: TGTGCCACCAGCATAGCACCTGCAACTAATGAAAAACTGTTTTTT. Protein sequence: CATSIAPATNEKLFF.

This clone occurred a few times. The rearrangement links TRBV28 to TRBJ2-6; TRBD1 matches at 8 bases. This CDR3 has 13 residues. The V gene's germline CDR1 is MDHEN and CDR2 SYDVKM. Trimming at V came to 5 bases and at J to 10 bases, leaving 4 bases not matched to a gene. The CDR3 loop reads CASSPDRVNVLTF. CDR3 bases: TGTGCCAGCAGTCCGGACAGGGTTAACGTCCTGACTTTC.

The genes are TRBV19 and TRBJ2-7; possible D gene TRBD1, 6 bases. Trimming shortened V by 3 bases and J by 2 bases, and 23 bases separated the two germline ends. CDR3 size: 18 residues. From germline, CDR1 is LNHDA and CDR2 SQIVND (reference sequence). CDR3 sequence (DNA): TGTGCCAGTAGTATCCGATCTTTTGGGGGCCCACTTCCCTACGAGCAGTACTTC. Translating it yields CASSIRSFGGPLPYEQYF.

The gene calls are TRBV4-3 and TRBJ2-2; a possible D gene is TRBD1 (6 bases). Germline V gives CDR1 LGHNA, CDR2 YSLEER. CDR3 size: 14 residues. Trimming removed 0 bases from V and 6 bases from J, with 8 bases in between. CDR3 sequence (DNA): TGCGCCAGCAGCCAAGATGAGGGGGCCGGGGAGCTGTTTTTT. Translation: CASSQDEGAGELFF.

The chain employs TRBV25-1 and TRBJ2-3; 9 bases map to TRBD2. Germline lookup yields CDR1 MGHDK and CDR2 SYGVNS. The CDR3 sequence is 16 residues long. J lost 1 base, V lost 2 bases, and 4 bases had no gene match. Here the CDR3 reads CASSERRLAGTDTQYF. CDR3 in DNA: TGTGCCAGCAGTGAACGTAGACTAGCGGGCACAGATACGCAGTATTTT.

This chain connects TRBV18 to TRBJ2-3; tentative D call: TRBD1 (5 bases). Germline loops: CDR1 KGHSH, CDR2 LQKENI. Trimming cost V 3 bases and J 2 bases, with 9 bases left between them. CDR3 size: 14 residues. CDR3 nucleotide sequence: TGTGCCAGCTCACCCCAACAGGACACAGATACGCAGTATTTT. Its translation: CASSPQQDTDTQYF.

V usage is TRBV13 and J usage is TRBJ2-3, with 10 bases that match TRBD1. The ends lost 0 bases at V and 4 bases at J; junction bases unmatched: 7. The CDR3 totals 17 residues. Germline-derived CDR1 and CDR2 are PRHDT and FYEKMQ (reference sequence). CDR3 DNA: TGTGCCAGCAGCTTAGGCCTGGTGGACAGGGGGGCAGATACGCAGTATTTT. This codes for CASSLGLVDRGADTQYF.

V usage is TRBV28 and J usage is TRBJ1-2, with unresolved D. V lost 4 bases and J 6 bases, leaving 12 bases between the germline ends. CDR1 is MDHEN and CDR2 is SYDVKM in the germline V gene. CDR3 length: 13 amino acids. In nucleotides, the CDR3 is TGTGCCAGCAGTTCCCACGAAACACATGGCTACACCTTC. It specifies CASSSHETHGYTF.

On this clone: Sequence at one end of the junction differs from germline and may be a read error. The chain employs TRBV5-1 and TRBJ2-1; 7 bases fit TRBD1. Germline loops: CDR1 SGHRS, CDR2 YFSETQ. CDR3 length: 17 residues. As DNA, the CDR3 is TGCGCCAGCAGCTTGGAAAGGGACAGTTCCCCATACAATGGGCAGTTCTTC. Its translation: CASSLERDSSPYNGQFF. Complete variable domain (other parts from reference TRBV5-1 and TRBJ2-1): KAGVTQTPRYLIKTRGQQVTLSCSPISGHRSVSWYQQTPGQGLQFLFEYFSETQRNKGNFPGRFSGRQFSNSRSEMNVSTLELGDSALYLCASSLERDSSPYNGQFFGPGTRLTVL.

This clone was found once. DNA of the CDR3: TGTGCCACCAGCGGGGCCGGGGGTGGCACTGAAGCTTTCTTT. This gives the protein CATSGAGGGTEAFF. The chain links TRBV15 to TRBJ1-1, with D perhaps TRBD1 (5 bases). V lost 5 bases to trimming and J lost 4 bases, with 14 bases between them. This CDR3 is 14 amino acids long. CDR1 and CDR2 (germline): LNHNV, YYDKDF (reference sequence). The full variable domain, with the rest looked up from reference TRBV15 and TRBJ1-1, is DAMVIQNPRYQVTQFGKPVTLSCSQTLNHNVMYWYQQKSSQAPKLLFHYYDKDFNNEADTPDNFQSRRPNTSFCFLDIRSPGLGDTAMYLCATSGAGGGTEAFFGQGTRLTVV.

The CDR3 DNA follows: TGTGCCAGCAGCCCGCCGGAGGTGAATCGTGGCTACACCTTC. Amino acid sequence: CASSPPEVNRGYTF. V is TRBV5-4 and J is TRBJ1-2, with no clear D. Deletions cut 4 bases from V and 7 bases from J, with 17 bases between. The CDR3 has 14 residues. Germline CDR1 SGHNT, CDR2 YYREEE (reference sequence).

CDR3 sequence (DNA): TGTGCCAGCAGCCGTGGGACAGGGAATTACGAGCAGTACTTC. Its protein is CASSRGTGNYEQYF. The chain couples TRBV11-2 to TRBJ2-7, with 9 bases aligning to TRBD1. Germline V gives CDR1 SGHAT, CDR2 FQNNGV. This CDR3 spans 14 amino acids. Germline trimming cut 5 bases from V and 4 bases from J; bases unmatched to any gene: 6.

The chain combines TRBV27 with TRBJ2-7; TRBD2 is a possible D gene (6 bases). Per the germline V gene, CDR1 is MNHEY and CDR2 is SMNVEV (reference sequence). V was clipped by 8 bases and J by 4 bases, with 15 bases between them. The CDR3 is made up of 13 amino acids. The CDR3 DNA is TGTGCCAGCCGAACGGGAGATCTTTACGAGCAGTACTTC. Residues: CASRTGDLYEQYF.